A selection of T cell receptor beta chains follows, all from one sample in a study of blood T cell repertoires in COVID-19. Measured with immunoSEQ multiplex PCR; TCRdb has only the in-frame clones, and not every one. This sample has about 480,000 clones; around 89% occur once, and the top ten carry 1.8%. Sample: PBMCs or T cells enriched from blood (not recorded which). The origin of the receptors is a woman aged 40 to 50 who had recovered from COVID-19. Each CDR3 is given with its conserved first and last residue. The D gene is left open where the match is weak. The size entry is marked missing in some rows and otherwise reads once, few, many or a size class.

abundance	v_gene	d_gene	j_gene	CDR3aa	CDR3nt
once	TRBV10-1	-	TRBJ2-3	CASNRDSSVDTQYF	TGCGCCAGCAACCGGGACTCCTCGGTAGATACGCAGTATTTT
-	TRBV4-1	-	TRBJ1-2	CASSQDPGQIYGYTF	TGCGCCAGCAGCCAAGATCCTGGACAGATCTATGGCTACACCTTC
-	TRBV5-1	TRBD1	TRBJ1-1	CASSSQGVLSEAFF	TGCGCCAGCAGCTCGCAGGGGGTTCTCTCTGAAGCTTTCTTT
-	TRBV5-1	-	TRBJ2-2	CASSLELQGTGELFF	TGCGCCAGCAGCTTGGAGCTTCAGGGCACCGGGGAGCTGTTTTTT
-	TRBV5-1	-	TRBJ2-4	CASRVQGQAKNIQYF	TGCGCCAGCAGGGTACAGGGACAAGCCAAAAACATTCAGTACTTC
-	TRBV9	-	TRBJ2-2	CASSVAPETRGGELFF	TGTGCCAGCAGCGTCGCCCCAGAAACCCGCGGCGGGGAGCTGTTTTTT
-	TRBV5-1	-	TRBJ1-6	CASTLGGGYSPLHF	TGCGCCAGCACCCTAGGGGGGGGCTATTCACCCCTCCACTTT
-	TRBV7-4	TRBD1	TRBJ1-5	CASSPGTDNQPQHF	TGTGCCAGCAGCCCCGGGACAGACAATCAGCCCCAGCATTTT
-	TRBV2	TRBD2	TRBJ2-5	CASSEFAGGNQYF	TGTGCCAGCAGTGAATTCGCCGGGGGGAACCAGTACTTC
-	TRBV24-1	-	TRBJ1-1	CATSDTGRATEAFF	TGTGCCACCTCCGATACAGGGCGGGCCACTGAAGCTTTCTTT
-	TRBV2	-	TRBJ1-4	CASSYYNEKLFF	TGTGCCAGCAGTTACTATAATGAAAAACTGTTTTTT
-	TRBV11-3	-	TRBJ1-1	CASSPSGVGDTEAFF	TGTGCCAGCAGCCCGTCCGGGGTCGGGGACACTGAAGCTTTCTTT
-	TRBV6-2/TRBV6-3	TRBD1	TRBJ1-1	CASSSRTGEAFF	TGTGCCAGCAGTTCTCGGACAGGTGAAGCTTTCTTT
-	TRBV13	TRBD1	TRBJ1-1	CASSPGQGDSEAFF	TGTGCCAGCAGCCCCGGACAGGGGGATTCAGAAGCTTTCTTT
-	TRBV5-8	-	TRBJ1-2	CASSLGTPYYGYTF	TGTGCCAGCAGCTTAGGGACACCTTACTATGGCTACACCTTC
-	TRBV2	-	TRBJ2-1	CASSDWREYGGQKGYNEQFF	TGTGCCAGCAGTGATTGGCGGGAATACGGAGGGCAAAAGGGCTACAATGAGCAGTTCTTC
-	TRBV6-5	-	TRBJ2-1	CASSYSTGGRRYEQFF	TGTGCCAGCAGTTACTCTACCGGGGGGCGCAGGTATGAGCAGTTCTTC
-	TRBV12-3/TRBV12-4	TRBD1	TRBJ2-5	CASSLDRAETQYF	TGTGCCAGCAGTTTGGACAGGGCAGAGACCCAGTACTTC
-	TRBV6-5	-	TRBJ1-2	CASSYSTGGNYGYTF	TGTGCCAGCAGTTACTCCACCGGGGGTAACTATGGCTACACCTTC
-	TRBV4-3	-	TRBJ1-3	CASSRYQDASGNTIYF	TGCGCCAGCAGCCGTTATCAGGATGCCTCTGGAAACACCATATATTTT
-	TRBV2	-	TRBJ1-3	CASGQYYSGNTIYF	TGTGCCAGTGGACAGTACTACTCTGGAAACACCATATATTTT
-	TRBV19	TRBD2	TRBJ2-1	CASSNGTRKYEQFF	TGTGCCAGTAGTAACGGGACTAGGAAGTATGAGCAGTTCTTC
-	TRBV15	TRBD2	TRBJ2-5	CATSRLADQETQYF	TGTGCCACCAGCAGACTAGCGGACCAAGAGACCCAGTACTTC
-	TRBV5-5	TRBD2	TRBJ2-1	CASSPLGEGREFF	TGTGCCAGCAGCCCCTTAGGGGAGGGCCGGGAGTTCTTC
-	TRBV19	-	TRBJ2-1	CASSSGGGEQFF	TGTGCCAGTAGTTCAGGGGGAGGTGAGCAGTTCTTC
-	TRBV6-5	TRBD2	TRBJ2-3	CATSGGRAADTQYF	TGTGCCACATCAGGCGGGAGGGCCGCAGATACGCAGTATTTT
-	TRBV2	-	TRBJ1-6	CASTPTRTMGNDSPLHF	TGTGCCAGCACGCCCACTAGGACTATGGGTAACGATTCACCCCTCCACTTT
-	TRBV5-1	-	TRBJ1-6	CASSLQGRTSPLHF	TGCGCCAGCAGCTTGCAGGGAAGGACTTCACCCCTCCACTTT
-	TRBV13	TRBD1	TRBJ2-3	CASSLTISDRDGLADTQYF	TGTGCCAGCAGCCTCACCATATCCGACAGGGATGGATTAGCAGATACGCAGTATTTT
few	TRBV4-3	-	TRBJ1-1	CASSQVWEGVNTEAFF	TGCGCCAGCAGCCAAGTTTGGGAAGGGGTTAACACTGAAGCTTTCTTT
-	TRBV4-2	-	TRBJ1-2	CASSQNPGPYGYTF	TGTGCCAGCAGCCAAAATCCAGGCCCCTATGGCTACACCTTC
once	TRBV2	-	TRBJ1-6	CASSEEGINSPLHF	TGTGCCAGCAGTGAGGAGGGGATAAATTCACCCCTCCACTTT
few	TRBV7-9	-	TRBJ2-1	CASSSVDEQFF	TGTGCCAGCAGCTCGGTAGATGAGCAGTTCTTC
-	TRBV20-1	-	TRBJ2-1	CSASGRVLSYNEQFF	TGCAGTGCTAGTGGGCGGGTCCTCTCCTACAATGAGCAGTTCTTC
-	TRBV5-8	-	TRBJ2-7	CASSLDRRDSYEQYF	TGTGCCAGCAGCTTGGACAGGCGAGACTCCTACGAGCAGTACTTC
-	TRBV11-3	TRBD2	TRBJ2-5	CASSAGVGKTQYF	TGTGCCAGCAGTGCGGGAGTCGGAAAGACCCAGTACTTC
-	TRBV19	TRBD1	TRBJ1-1	CASSNPDRGRPEAFF	TGTGCCAGTAGTAACCCAGACAGGGGCCGGCCTGAAGCTTTCTTT
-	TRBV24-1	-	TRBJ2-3	CATSTGGTDTQYF	TGTGCCACCAGTACAGGAGGGACAGATACGCAGTATTTT
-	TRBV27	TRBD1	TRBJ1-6	CASSFGTGVESPLHF	TGTGCCAGCAGTTTTGGGACAGGGGTCGAATCACCCCTCCACTTT